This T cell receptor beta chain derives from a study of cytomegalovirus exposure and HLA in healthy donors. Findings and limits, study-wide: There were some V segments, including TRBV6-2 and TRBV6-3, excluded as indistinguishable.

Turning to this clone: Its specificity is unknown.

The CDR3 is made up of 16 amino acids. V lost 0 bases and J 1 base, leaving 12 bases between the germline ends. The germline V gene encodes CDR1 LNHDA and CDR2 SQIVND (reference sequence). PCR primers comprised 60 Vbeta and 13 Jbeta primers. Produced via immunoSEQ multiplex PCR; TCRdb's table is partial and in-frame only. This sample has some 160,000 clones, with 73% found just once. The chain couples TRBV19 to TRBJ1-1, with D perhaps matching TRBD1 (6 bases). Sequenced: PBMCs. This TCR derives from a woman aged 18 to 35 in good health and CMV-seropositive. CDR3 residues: CASSIEGTLGNTEAFF. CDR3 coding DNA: TGTGCCAGTAGTATAGAAGGGACACTCGGGAACACTGAAGCTTTCTTT. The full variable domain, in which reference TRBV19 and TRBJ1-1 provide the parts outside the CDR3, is DGGITQSPKYLFRKEGQNVTLSCEQNLNHDAMYWYRQDPGQGLRLIYYSQIVNDFQKGDIAEGYSVSREKKESFPLTVTSAQKNPTAFYLCASSIEGTLGNTEAFFGQGTRLTVV.